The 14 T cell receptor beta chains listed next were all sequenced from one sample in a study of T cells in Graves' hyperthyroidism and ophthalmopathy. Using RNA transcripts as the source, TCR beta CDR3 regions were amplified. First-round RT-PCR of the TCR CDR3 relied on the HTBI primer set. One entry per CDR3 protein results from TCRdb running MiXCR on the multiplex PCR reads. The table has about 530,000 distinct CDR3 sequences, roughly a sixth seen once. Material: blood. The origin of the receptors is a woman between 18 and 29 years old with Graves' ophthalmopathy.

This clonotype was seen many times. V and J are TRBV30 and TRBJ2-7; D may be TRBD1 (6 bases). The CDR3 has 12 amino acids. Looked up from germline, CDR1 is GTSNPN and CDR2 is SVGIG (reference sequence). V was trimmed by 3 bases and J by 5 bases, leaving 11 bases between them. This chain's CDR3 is CAWSRRGDEQYF. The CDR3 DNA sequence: TGTGCCTGGAGCCGCAGGGGAGACGAGCAGTACTTC.

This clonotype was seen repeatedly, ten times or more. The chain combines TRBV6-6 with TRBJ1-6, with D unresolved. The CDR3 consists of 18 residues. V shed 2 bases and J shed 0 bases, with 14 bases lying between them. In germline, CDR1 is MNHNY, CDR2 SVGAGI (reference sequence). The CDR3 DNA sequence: TGTGCCAGCAGTTACGAAGTGCGGGGAAGCTCCTATAATTCACCCCTCCACTTT. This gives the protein CASSYEVRGSSYNSPLHF.

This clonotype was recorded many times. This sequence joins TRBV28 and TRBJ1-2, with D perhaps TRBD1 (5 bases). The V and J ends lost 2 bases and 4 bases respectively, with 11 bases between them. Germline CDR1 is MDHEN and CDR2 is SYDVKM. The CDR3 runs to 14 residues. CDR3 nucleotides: TGTGCCAGCAGTTTACAGGGTAGTCCCTATGGCTACACCTTC. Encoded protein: CASSLQGSPYGYTF.

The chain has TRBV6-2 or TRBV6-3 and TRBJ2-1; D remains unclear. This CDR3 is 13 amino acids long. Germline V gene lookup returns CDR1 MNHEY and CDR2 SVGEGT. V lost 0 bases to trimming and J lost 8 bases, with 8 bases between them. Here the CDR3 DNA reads TGTGCCAGCAGTTACTCACGGAAGGATGAGCAGTTCTTC. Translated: CASSYSRKDEQFF.

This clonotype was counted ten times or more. The CDR3, as DNA: TGCAGCGTTGATCCCGGGGTTAGCTCCTACAATGAGCAGTTCTTC. It specifies CSVDPGVSSYNEQFF. The V and J genes are TRBV29-1 and TRBJ2-1; tentatively, D is TRBD2 (5 bases). Per germline, CDR1 SQVTM and CDR2 ANQGSEA. The ends were cut back, 3 bases at V and 0 bases at J, with 12 bases in the middle. The CDR3 sequence is 15 residues long.

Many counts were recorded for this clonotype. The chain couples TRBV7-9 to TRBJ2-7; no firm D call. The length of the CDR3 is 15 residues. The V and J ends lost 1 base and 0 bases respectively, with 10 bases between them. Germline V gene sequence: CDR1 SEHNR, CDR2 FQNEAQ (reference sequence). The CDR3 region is CASSLVLAGSYEQYF. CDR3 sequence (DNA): TGTGCCAGCAGCTTAGTATTGGCCGGCTCCTACGAGCAGTACTTC.

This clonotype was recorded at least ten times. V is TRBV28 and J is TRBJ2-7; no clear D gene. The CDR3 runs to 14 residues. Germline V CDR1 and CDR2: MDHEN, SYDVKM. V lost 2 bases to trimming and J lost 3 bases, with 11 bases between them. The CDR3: CASSLRPGHYEQYF. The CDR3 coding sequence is TGTGCCAGCAGTTTACGCCCGGGCCACTACGAGCAGTACTTC.

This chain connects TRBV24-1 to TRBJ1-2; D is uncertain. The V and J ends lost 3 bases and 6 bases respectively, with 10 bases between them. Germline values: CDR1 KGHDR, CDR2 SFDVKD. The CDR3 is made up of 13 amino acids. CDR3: CATSDPGPNGYTF. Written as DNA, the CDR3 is TGTGCCACCAGTGATCCTGGCCCAAATGGCTACACCTTC.

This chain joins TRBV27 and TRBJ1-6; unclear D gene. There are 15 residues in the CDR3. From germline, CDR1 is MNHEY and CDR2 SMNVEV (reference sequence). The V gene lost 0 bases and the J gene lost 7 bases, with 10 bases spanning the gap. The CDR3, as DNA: TGTGCCAGCAGTTTATCTTCGAGGGAGAATTCACCCCTCCACTTT. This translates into CASSLSSRENSPLHF.

The CDR3 sequence: CSVVGSGYNEQFF. As DNA, the CDR3 is TGCAGCGTTGTCGGGAGCGGCTACAATGAGCAGTTCTTC. This chain uses TRBV29-1 with TRBJ2-1, with D possibly matching TRBD2 (6 bases). Looked up from germline, CDR1 is SQVTM and CDR2 is ANQGSEA. The V end lost 4 bases, the J end lost 3 bases, and 10 bases lay between the germline ends. This CDR3 has 13 residues.

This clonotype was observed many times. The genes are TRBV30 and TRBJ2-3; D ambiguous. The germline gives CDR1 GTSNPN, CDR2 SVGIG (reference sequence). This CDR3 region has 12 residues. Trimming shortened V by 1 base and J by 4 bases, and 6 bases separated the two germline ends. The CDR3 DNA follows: TGTGCCTGGAGTGACGGGCCAGATACGCAGTATTTT. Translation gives CAWSDGPDTQYF.

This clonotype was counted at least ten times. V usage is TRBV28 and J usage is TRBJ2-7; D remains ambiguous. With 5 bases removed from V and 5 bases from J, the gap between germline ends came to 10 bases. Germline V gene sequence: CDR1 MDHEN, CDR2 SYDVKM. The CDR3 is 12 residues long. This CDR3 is CASSPPGNEQYF. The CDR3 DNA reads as TGTGCCAGCAGTCCCCCAGGTAACGAGCAGTACTTC. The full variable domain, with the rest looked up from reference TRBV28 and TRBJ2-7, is DVKVTQSSRYLVKRTGEKVFLECVQDMDHENMFWYRQDPGLGLRLIYFSYDVKMKEKGDIPEGYSVSREKKERFSLILESASTNQTSMYLCASSPPGNEQYFGPGTRLTVT.

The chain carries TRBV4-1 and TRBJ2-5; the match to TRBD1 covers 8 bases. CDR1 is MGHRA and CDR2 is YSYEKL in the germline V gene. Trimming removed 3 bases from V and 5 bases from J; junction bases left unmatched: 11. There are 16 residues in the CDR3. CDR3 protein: CASSHLGRGRNETQYF. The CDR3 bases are TGCGCCAGCAGCCATTTAGGCAGGGGGCGAAACGAGACCCAGTACTTC.

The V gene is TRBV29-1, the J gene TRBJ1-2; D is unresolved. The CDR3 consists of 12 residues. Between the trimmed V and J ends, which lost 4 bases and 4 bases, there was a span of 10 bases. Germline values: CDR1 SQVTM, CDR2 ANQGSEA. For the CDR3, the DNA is TGCAGCGTTGGGAGGGATGGCTATGGCTACACCTTC. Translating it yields CSVGRDGYGYTF.